This T cell receptor (beta chain) was obtained from a study of CD4 T cells in relation to SARS-CoV-2 and coronaviruses. Profiling relied on immunoSEQ multiplex PCR, and the TCRdb table lists in-frame clones only, not all of them. The sample holds about 55,000 clones; roughly 85% are singletons and the top ten take roughly 1.4%. Unexposed donor CD4+ T cells date from about 2011-2018, before the COVID-19 pandemic. Worth noting for this clone: The antigen remains undetermined.

The CDR3 loop spans 16 amino acids. Trimming removed 5 bases at V and 6 bases at J, with 22 bases between. The germline CDR1 and CDR2 sequences are SGHAT and FQNNGV. Study observations and caveats: Memory recall responses, not primary responses primed in culture, are what the assay detects.

This chain joins TRBV11-2 and TRBJ1-1; tentatively, D is TRBD1 (6 bases). The material sequenced was memory CD4+ T cells from PBMCs. The receptor comes from a human donor in good health. CDR3 nucleotides: TGTGCCAGCAGCCCGCCGACAGGTTCCTATCCTGCTGAAGCTTTCTTT. This encodes CASSPPTGSYPAEAFF.